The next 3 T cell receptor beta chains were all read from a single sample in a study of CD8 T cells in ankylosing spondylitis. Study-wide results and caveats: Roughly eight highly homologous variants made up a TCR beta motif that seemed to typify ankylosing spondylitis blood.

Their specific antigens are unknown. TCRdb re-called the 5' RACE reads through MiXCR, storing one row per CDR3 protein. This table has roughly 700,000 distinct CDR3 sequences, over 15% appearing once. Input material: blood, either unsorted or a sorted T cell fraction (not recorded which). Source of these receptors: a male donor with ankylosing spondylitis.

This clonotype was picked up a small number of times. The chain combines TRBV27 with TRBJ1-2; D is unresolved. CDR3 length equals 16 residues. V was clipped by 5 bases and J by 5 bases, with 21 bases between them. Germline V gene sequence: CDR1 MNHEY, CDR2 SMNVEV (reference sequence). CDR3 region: CASSRLGSKVGYGYTF. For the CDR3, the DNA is TGTGCCAGCAGTCGATTAGGCTCAAAGGTTGGGTATGGCTACACCTTC.

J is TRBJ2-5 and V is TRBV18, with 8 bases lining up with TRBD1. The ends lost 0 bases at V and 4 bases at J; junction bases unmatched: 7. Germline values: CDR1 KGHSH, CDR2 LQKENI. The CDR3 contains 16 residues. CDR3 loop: CASSPPGQGRIETQYF. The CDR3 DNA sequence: TGTGCCAGCTCACCACCCGGACAGGGTAGAATAGAGACCCAGTACTTC.

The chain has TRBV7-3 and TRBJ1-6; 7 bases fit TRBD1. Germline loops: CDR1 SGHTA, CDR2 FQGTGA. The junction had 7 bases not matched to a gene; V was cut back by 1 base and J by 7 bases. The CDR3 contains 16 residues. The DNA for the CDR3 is TGTGCCAGCAGCTTAATAGGCGAGGGACAGAATTCACCCCTCCACTTT. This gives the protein CASSLIGEGQNSPLHF.